These T cell receptor beta chains were read from a single sample in a study of T cells in Graves' hyperthyroidism and ophthalmopathy. TCRdb reanalysed the multiplex PCR reads using MiXCR and keeps one entry per CDR3 protein. The sample contains over 700,000 distinct CDR3 sequences, approximately 40% of which appear only once. Sequenced input: blood. Receptor source: a man younger than 35 with Graves' hyperthyroidism. Both conserved end residues are part of each CDR3. Fields, in order: V gene, clone size, J gene, D gene, CDR3 DNA, CDR3 protein. A D gene is named only where the DNA matches it firmly. Some rows have no size entry. The others give once, few or many, or a class for an expanded clone.

V gene: TRBV15
clone size: NA
J gene: TRBJ2-7
D gene: TRBD2
CDR3 DNA: TGTGCCACCAGCAGAGCCGGACTAGCGGGCCCGGGGAACGAGCAGTACTTC
CDR3 protein: CATSRAGLAGPGNEQYF

V gene: TRBV7-9
clone size: few
J gene: TRBJ2-7
D gene: NA
CDR3 DNA: TGTGCCAGCAGCCCACCCCCGAGCAGCGTTCGGTACGAGCAGTACTTC
CDR3 protein: CASSPPPSSVRYEQYF

V gene: TRBV7-8
clone size: NA
J gene: TRBJ2-7
D gene: TRBD2
CDR3 DNA: TGTGCCAGCAGTTTAGGGACTAGTATGGGAGAGCAGTACTTC
CDR3 protein: CASSLGTSMGEQYF

V gene: TRBV5-4
clone size: many
J gene: TRBJ2-5
D gene: TRBD2
CDR3 DNA: TGTGCCAGCAGCTTGAGCGGGGGGGCCCAAGAGACCCAGTACTTC
CDR3 protein: CASSLSGGAQETQYF

V gene: TRBV12-3/TRBV12-4
clone size: NA
J gene: TRBJ1-4
D gene: NA
CDR3 DNA: TGTGCCAGCAGTGTCGCGCATACCAATGAAAAACTGTTTTTT
CDR3 protein: CASSVAHTNEKLFF

V gene: TRBV5-5
clone size: NA
J gene: TRBJ1-2
D gene: NA
CDR3 DNA: TGTGCCAGCAGCTTGGAGGAGCAGGGATTTATTTACACCTTC
CDR3 protein: CASSLEEQGFIYTF

V gene: TRBV5-5
clone size: NA
J gene: TRBJ1-2
D gene: TRBD1
CDR3 DNA: TGTGCCAGCAGCTCCGGGACAGTTAACTATGGCTACATCTTC
CDR3 protein: CASSSGTVNYGYIF

V gene: TRBV12-3/TRBV12-4
clone size: few
J gene: TRBJ1-1
D gene: TRBD1
CDR3 DNA: TGTGCCAGCAGTGTTGCAGGGGGTGGTATGAACACTGAAGCTTTCTTT
CDR3 protein: CASSVAGGGMNTEAFF

V gene: TRBV2
clone size: many
J gene: TRBJ1-2
D gene: NA
CDR3 DNA: TGTGCCAGCCGCACATATAACTATGGCTACACCTTC
CDR3 protein: CASRTYNYGYTF

V gene: TRBV19
clone size: once
J gene: TRBJ1-5
D gene: TRBD1
CDR3 DNA: TGTGCCAGTAGTATTCGGGGACAGGGGCCAAATCAGCCCCAGCATTTT
CDR3 protein: CASSIRGQGPNQPQHF

V gene: TRBV20-1
clone size: NA
J gene: TRBJ2-7
D gene: NA
CDR3 DNA: TGCAGTGCTAGGAGCAGAATCGGGATCTACGAGCAGTACTTC
CDR3 protein: CSARSRIGIYEQYF

V gene: TRBV11-2
clone size: NA
J gene: TRBJ2-6
D gene: NA
CDR3 DNA: TGTGCCAGCAGCACCCCGGGCGGCAGGGAGGCCAACGTCCTGACTTTC
CDR3 protein: CASSTPGGREANVLTF

V gene: TRBV7-9
clone size: many
J gene: TRBJ2-5
D gene: TRBD1
CDR3 DNA: TGTGCCAGCAGCGGACAGGGAGGGACCCAGTACTTC
CDR3 protein: CASSGQGGTQYF

V gene: TRBV2
clone size: many
J gene: TRBJ1-5
D gene: TRBD1
CDR3 DNA: TGTGCCAGTAAACAGGGGAGCAATCAGCCCCAGCATTTT
CDR3 protein: CASKQGSNQPQHF

V gene: TRBV29-1
clone size: few
J gene: TRBJ1-1
D gene: NA
CDR3 DNA: TGCAGCGTCCCTAGTACGGGAGGTTGGACTGAAGCTTTCTTT
CDR3 protein: CSVPSTGGWTEAFF

V gene: TRBV7-2
clone size: NA
J gene: TRBJ2-5
D gene: NA
CDR3 DNA: TGTGCCAACAGGAGTGGGGCGACGGAGACCCAGTACTTC
CDR3 protein: CANRSGATETQYF

V gene: TRBV15
clone size: many
J gene: TRBJ1-1
D gene: TRBD1
CDR3 DNA: TGTGCCACCAGCAGAGGAGGACAGGGGAACACTGAAGCTTTCTTT
CDR3 protein: CATSRGGQGNTEAFF

V gene: TRBV12-3/TRBV12-4
clone size: NA
J gene: TRBJ2-7
D gene: NA
CDR3 DNA: TGTGCCAGCAGTTTTTCCCATCCCGACTACGAGCAGTACTTC
CDR3 protein: CASSFSHPDYEQYF

V gene: TRBV6-5
clone size: few
J gene: TRBJ1-2
D gene: NA
CDR3 DNA: TGTGCCAGCAGTTACTCCCCGGGTGCCGTCTATGGCTACACCTTC
CDR3 protein: CASSYSPGAVYGYTF

V gene: TRBV24-1
clone size: many
J gene: TRBJ1-5
D gene: NA
CDR3 DNA: TGTGCCACCAGTGATTCCTCAAGTGGTCATCAGCCCCAGCATTTT
CDR3 protein: CATSDSSSGHQPQHF

V gene: TRBV19
clone size: many
J gene: TRBJ2-2
D gene: NA
CDR3 DNA: TGTGCCAGTATGATCCGACGGCCATCGAACACCGGGGAGCTGTTTTTT
CDR3 protein: CASMIRRPSNTGELFF

V gene: TRBV7-9
clone size: NA
J gene: TRBJ1-1
D gene: NA
CDR3 DNA: TGTGCCAGCAGCAGAAATGGGGTGGCGAATGAAGCTTTCTTT
CDR3 protein: CASSRNGVANEAFF

V gene: TRBV6-5
clone size: many
J gene: TRBJ1-5
D gene: NA
CDR3 DNA: TGTGCCAGCTCTTACGGGATCGGGGTGGCAAGCAATCAGCCCCAGCATTTT
CDR3 protein: CASSYGIGVASNQPQHF

V gene: TRBV11-2
clone size: NA
J gene: TRBJ2-7
D gene: NA
CDR3 DNA: TGTGCCAGCAGCTTAACTAATACCTACGAGCAGTACTTC
CDR3 protein: CASSLTNTYEQYF

V gene: TRBV7-6
clone size: many
J gene: TRBJ1-1
D gene: NA
CDR3 DNA: TGTGCCAGCAGCCCAGGGAGTCCTGAAGCTTTCTTT
CDR3 protein: CASSPGSPEAFF

V gene: TRBV29-1
clone size: NA
J gene: TRBJ1-1
D gene: NA
CDR3 DNA: TGCAGCCAATCGCGGGGCACTGAAGCTTTCTTT
CDR3 protein: CSQSRGTEAFF

V gene: TRBV2
clone size: few
J gene: TRBJ1-5
D gene: TRBD1
CDR3 DNA: TGTGCCAGCAGGACAGGGGGCGATCAGCCCCAGCATTTT
CDR3 protein: CASRTGGDQPQHF

V gene: TRBV20-1
clone size: many
J gene: TRBJ1-1
D gene: NA
CDR3 DNA: TGCAGTGCTAGCCAGGGGAGTCCCACTGAAGCTTTCTTT
CDR3 protein: CSASQGSPTEAFF

V gene: TRBV7-9
clone size: many
J gene: TRBJ1-6
D gene: NA
CDR3 DNA: TGTGCCAGCAGCTTAGCCGTAGAGGGATCACCCCTCCACTTT
CDR3 protein: CASSLAVEGSPLHF

V gene: TRBV10-3
clone size: once
J gene: TRBJ2-7
D gene: TRBD2
CDR3 DNA: TGTGCCATCGGCGGGGGAGTGGAGGAGCAGTACTTC
CDR3 protein: CAIGGGVEEQYF

V gene: TRBV2
clone size: many
J gene: TRBJ1-6
D gene: NA
CDR3 DNA: TGTGCCAGCAGTGAAGAGGGTAATTCACCCCTCCACTTT
CDR3 protein: CASSEEGNSPLHF

V gene: TRBV7-9
clone size: NA
J gene: TRBJ2-5
D gene: NA
CDR3 DNA: TGTGCCAGCAGCTCAGAAGACTACCAAGAGACCCAGTACTTC
CDR3 protein: CASSSEDYQETQYF

V gene: TRBV7-2
clone size: few
J gene: TRBJ2-7
D gene: TRBD1
CDR3 DNA: TGTGCCAGCAGCCTGGACAGGGGAGCGGTCTACGAGCAGTACTTC
CDR3 protein: CASSLDRGAVYEQYF

V gene: TRBV25-1
clone size: many
J gene: TRBJ2-7
D gene: NA
CDR3 DNA: TGTGCCAGCAGCCCTGATGGCAGTTACTCCTACGAGCAGTACTTC
CDR3 protein: CASSPDGSYSYEQYF

V gene: TRBV7-8
clone size: NA
J gene: TRBJ2-5
D gene: TRBD2
CDR3 DNA: TGTGCCAGCGGGGGGGGCCAAGAGACCCAGTACTTC
CDR3 protein: CASGGGQETQYF

V gene: TRBV9
clone size: few
J gene: TRBJ1-6
D gene: NA
CDR3 DNA: TGTGCCAGCAGCGTAGCCCCGGACAGCTCCTATAATTCACCCCTCCACTTT
CDR3 protein: CASSVAPDSSYNSPLHF

V gene: TRBV14
clone size: many
J gene: TRBJ1-3
D gene: NA
CDR3 DNA: TGTGCCAGCAGAGGTTCGTCTGGAAACACCATATATTTT
CDR3 protein: CASRGSSGNTIYF

V gene: TRBV20-1
clone size: NA
J gene: TRBJ1-1
D gene: TRBD1
CDR3 DNA: TGCAGTGCCCCAGGGGGTGTCATGAACACTGAAGCTTTCTTT
CDR3 protein: CSAPGGVMNTEAFF

V gene: TRBV15
clone size: NA
J gene: TRBJ2-3
D gene: NA
CDR3 DNA: TGTGCCACCAGCAAAGGGGCAGGTAATAGCACAGATACGCAGTATTTT
CDR3 protein: CATSKGAGNSTDTQYF

V gene: TRBV6-1
clone size: few
J gene: TRBJ2-5
D gene: NA
CDR3 DNA: TGTGCCAGCAGTAGCAGGGGGCGGGGGTCGGAGACCCAGTACTTC
CDR3 protein: CASSSRGRGSETQYF

V gene: TRBV10-3
clone size: NA
J gene: TRBJ1-2
D gene: TRBD1
CDR3 DNA: TGTGCCACCGGGACAGGGGGCGTCTATGGCTACACCTTC
CDR3 protein: CATGTGGVYGYTF

V gene: TRBV7-2
clone size: many
J gene: TRBJ1-3
D gene: NA
CDR3 DNA: TGTGCCAGCAGCTTATCAGGGGCTGGAAACACCATATATTTT
CDR3 protein: CASSLSGAGNTIYF

V gene: TRBV29-1
clone size: many
J gene: TRBJ1-3
D gene: NA
CDR3 DNA: TGCAGCGTTGAGGGGTTCTCTGGAAACACCATATATTTT
CDR3 protein: CSVEGFSGNTIYF

V gene: TRBV10-3
clone size: NA
J gene: TRBJ1-5
D gene: NA
CDR3 DNA: TGTGCCATCAGTGCATGGGACGGAAATCAGCCCCAGCATTTT
CDR3 protein: CAISAWDGNQPQHF

V gene: TRBV7-8
clone size: NA
J gene: TRBJ2-5
D gene: TRBD1
CDR3 DNA: TGTGCCAGCAGTCGTTCCGGGACAGACCAAGAGACCCAGTACTTC
CDR3 protein: CASSRSGTDQETQYF

V gene: TRBV20-1
clone size: NA
J gene: TRBJ2-7
D gene: NA
CDR3 DNA: TGCAGTGCTACCGGGACCCAGGGCCTCGAGCAGTACTTC
CDR3 protein: CSATGTQGLEQYF

V gene: TRBV7-2
clone size: NA
J gene: TRBJ1-2
D gene: NA
CDR3 DNA: TGTGCCAGCAGCTTACATAACAGGATTAAGGACTACACCTTC
CDR3 protein: CASSLHNRIKDYTF

V gene: TRBV20-1
clone size: few
J gene: TRBJ1-1
D gene: TRBD1
CDR3 DNA: TGCAGTGCTAGAGATGGAGGGGGCCCTGAAGCTTTCTTT
CDR3 protein: CSARDGGGPEAFF

V gene: TRBV6-1
clone size: NA
J gene: TRBJ2-6
D gene: TRBD2
CDR3 DNA: TGTGCCAGCAGCCCCGGGACTAGGGCCAACGTCCTGACTTTC
CDR3 protein: CASSPGTRANVLTF

V gene: TRBV15
clone size: many
J gene: TRBJ1-4
D gene: NA
CDR3 DNA: TGTGCCACCGGGGAAGGGTTAAGGGAAAAACTGTTTTTT
CDR3 protein: CATGEGLREKLFF

V gene: TRBV24-1
clone size: NA
J gene: TRBJ2-2
D gene: TRBD2
CDR3 DNA: TGTGCCAGCAGGGGACTAGTCACCGGGGAGCTGTTTTTT
CDR3 protein: CASRGLVTGELFF

V gene: TRBV3-1
clone size: NA
J gene: TRBJ1-4
D gene: NA
CDR3 DNA: TGTGCCACCTCAGACGTAAAACTGTTTTTT
CDR3 protein: CATSDVKLFF